The T cell receptor beta chain described here comes from a study of PD-1 blockade in classical Hodgkin lymphoma. Study-wide results and limits: Why repertoires differed is undefined; disease activity or prior therapy possibly contributed. Healthy donors reportedly exceeded newly diagnosed patients in baseline TCR diversity.

Germline V gives CDR1 SGHRS, CDR2 YFSETQ. The CDR3 totals 16 residues. Trimming removed 2 bases from V and 1 base from J, with 14 bases in between. Turning to this clone: Antigen: not known.

As to time point: newly diagnosed, previously untreated cHL patient sample. Measured with immunoSEQ multiplex PCR; TCRdb has only the in-frame clones, and not every one. The table has tens of thousands of clones, over 90% seen once; the top ten hold 2% to 3%. The chain is built from TRBV5-1 and TRBJ2-3; no definite D call. Sequenced input: peripheral blood mononuclear cells (PBMCs). This sequence originates from a human donor with classical Hodgkin lymphoma. In DNA, the CDR3 is TGCGCCAGCAGCTTCCTAGTGAGTGGTCGCACAGATACGCAGTATTTT. This codes for CASSFLVSGRTDTQYF.